The 22 T cell receptor beta chains listed next were all sequenced from one sample in a study of TIL therapy for anti-PD-1-resistant metastatic lung cancer. Time point indicated: pre-treatment sample, taken before nivolumab and TIL therapy. The immunoSEQ assay was v3. The method was immunoSEQ multiplex PCR; TCRdb's version includes in-frame clones alone and lacks a portion of them. The sample consists of 52,000 or so clones, approximately 80% of them appearing once. The source was blood, collected at baseline. The origin of the receptors is a person aged 25 to 80 with non-small cell lung cancer.

The chain carries TRBV10-3 and TRBJ2-7; D not resolved. Looked up from germline, CDR1 is ENHRY and CDR2 is SYGVKD. The CDR3 covers 14 residues. Trimming took 2 bases from V and 0 from J, leaving 8 bases between them. The CDR3 nucleotides are TGTGCCATCAGTGAGGTGCAGAGCTCCTACGAGCAGTACTTC. Amino acids: CAISEVQSSYEQYF.

The V call is TRBV28, the J call TRBJ2-3; D is possibly TRBD1 (5 bases). The ends were cut back, 6 bases at V and 5 bases at J, with 12 bases in the middle. This CDR3 spans 13 amino acids. Germline CDR1 is MDHEN and CDR2 is SYDVKM. CDR3 coding DNA: TGTGCCAGCAGACGTCAGGGTGGAGATACGCAGTATTTT. This gives the protein CASRRQGGDTQYF.

The chain has TRBV30 and TRBJ2-7; D not certain. CDR3 length: 12 amino acids. Per germline, CDR1 GTSNPN and CDR2 SVGIG (reference sequence). Trimming removed 1 base at V and 3 bases at J, with 7 bases between. CDR3 protein: CAWSGDNYEQYF. CDR3 nucleotide sequence: TGTGCCTGGAGTGGAGACAACTACGAGCAGTACTTC.

For the CDR3, the DNA is TGTGCCAGCAGCTTTTCTGACGGCGGGGAGACCCAGTACTTC. Translation: CASSFSDGGETQYF. This chain uses TRBV11-1 with TRBJ2-5, with a possible D match to TRBD2 (5 bases). The CDR3 spans 14 residues. Germline loops: CDR1 SGHAT, CDR2 FQDESV (reference sequence). With 3 bases removed from V and 5 bases from J, the gap between germline ends came to 13 bases. The full variable domain, rest sourced from reference TRBV11-1 and TRBJ2-5, is EAEVAQSPRYKITEKSQAVAFWCDPISGHATLYWYRQILGQGPELLVQFQDESVVDDSQLPKDRFSAERLKGVDSTLKIQPAELGDSAMYLCASSFSDGGETQYFGPGTRLLVL.

The chain combines TRBV7-9 with TRBJ2-2; D possibly uses TRBD1 or TRBD2 (5 bases each). The germline V gene encodes CDR1 SEHNR and CDR2 FQNEAQ (reference sequence). The CDR3 runs 14 residues. V was cut by 3 bases and J by 5 bases, with 10 bases left in between. The CDR3 loop is CASSFRGSTGELFF. CDR3 in DNA: TGTGCCAGCAGCTTCCGGGGCAGTACCGGGGAGCTGTTTTTT.

The CDR3 sequence is CASGGDYNSPLHF. The CDR3 DNA reads as TGTGCCAGCGGTGGGGACTATAATTCACCCCTCCACTTT. The genes are TRBV28 and TRBJ1-6; D call uncertain. The CDR3 consists of 13 residues. Trimming removed 8 bases at V and 3 bases at J, with 8 bases between. The germline gives CDR1 MDHEN, CDR2 SYDVKM.

The chain joins TRBV2 to TRBJ2-7; 13 nucleotides align to TRBD2. The length of the CDR3 is 20 residues. Germline lookup yields CDR1 SNHLY and CDR2 FYNNEI. V was pared by 2 bases and J by 7 bases, with 20 bases of the junction left unmatched. The CDR3 DNA is TGTGCCAGCAGTGAATACCCCACGGTCGCCGGACTAGCGGGAGTGGGAGAGCAGTACTTC. Translated: CASSEYPTVAGLAGVGEQYF.

J is TRBJ2-2 and V is TRBV6-2 or TRBV6-3; the match to TRBD2 covers 9 bases. CDR1 is MNHEY and CDR2 is SVGEGT in the germline V gene. With 0 bases clipped from V and 4 bases from J, the junction kept 6 bases outside the gene matches. The length of the CDR3 is 17 residues. The CDR3, as DNA: TGTGCCAGCAGTTACTCCTATAGCGGGAGCGTCACCGGGGAGCTGTTTTTT. Protein sequence: CASSYSYSGSVTGELFF.

The CDR3 sequence is CASSAGTGDSNQPQHF. CDR3 sequence (DNA): TGTGCCAGCAGCGCTGGGACAGGGGATAGCAATCAGCCCCAGCATTTT. The chain employs TRBV9 and TRBJ1-5; 10 bases match TRBD1. The germline V gene encodes CDR1 SGDLS and CDR2 YYNGEE. The CDR3 consists of 16 residues. Trimming cost V 3 bases and J 0 bases; bases outside gene matches: 3.

The chain uses TRBV29-1 and TRBJ2-7; D may be TRBD1 (6 bases). V was clipped by 7 bases and J by 0 bases, with 13 bases between them. The CDR3 is 13 residues long. Per germline, CDR1 SQVTM and CDR2 ANQGSEA. CDR3 region: CSARTGSSYEQYF. CDR3 sequence (DNA): TGCAGCGCAAGAACAGGGAGCTCCTACGAGCAGTACTTC.

The chain employs TRBV30 and TRBJ2-7, with TRBD2 matching 8 bases. Germline V gene sequence: CDR1 GTSNPN, CDR2 SVGIG (reference sequence). Trimming cost V 1 base and J 6 bases; bases outside gene matches: 8. The CDR3 contains 14 residues. The CDR3 DNA is TGTGCCTGGAGTGGGGGGACTAGGATGGGCGAGCAGTACTTC. Translated: CAWSGGTRMGEQYF. The entire variable domain, with the rest obtained from reference TRBV30 and TRBJ2-7, is as follows: SQTIHQWPATLVQPVGSPLSLECTVEGTSNPNLYWYRQAAGRGLQLLFYSVGIGQISSEVPQNLSASRPQDRQFILSSKKLLLSDSGFYLCAWSGGTRMGEQYFGPGTRLTVT.

The chain has TRBV3-1 (or the pseudogene TRBV3-2) and TRBJ2-7, with a tentative D call TRBD1 (6 bases). Per the germline V gene, CDR1 is LGHDT and CDR2 is YNNKEL (reference sequence). The V gene lost 2 bases and the J gene lost 6 bases, with 14 bases spanning the gap. The CDR3 loop spans 14 amino acids. CDR3 sequence (DNA): TGTGCCAGCAGCCAATATCTTTCAGGGGTCGAGCAGTACTTC. Amino acids: CASSQYLSGVEQYF.

By proportion, this clone is medium-sized. This chain uses TRBV6-5 with TRBJ1-1; the D gene is possibly TRBD1 (5 bases). The CDR3 consists of 15 residues. Trimming stripped 3 bases from V and 5 bases from J, with 16 bases between. The germline V gene encodes CDR1 MNHEY and CDR2 SVGAGI. The CDR3 DNA follows: TGTGCCAGCAGTTATGGGCAGGGCGGTCGAACTGAAGCTTTCTTT. It specifies CASSYGQGGRTEAFF.

V and J are TRBV15 and TRBJ2-5; D tentatively fits TRBD1 or TRBD2 (5 bases each). V dropped 5 bases and J dropped 3 bases, with 16 bases sitting between them. This CDR3 is built from 15 residues. The germline gives CDR1 LNHNV, CDR2 YYDKDF (reference sequence). The DNA for the CDR3 is TGTGCCACCAGCTCCGAGTCCTGGGGGAAAGAGACCCAGTACTTC. Translating it yields CATSSESWGKETQYF. Full variable domain (missing parts from reference TRBV15 and TRBJ2-5): DAMVIQNPRYQVTQFGKPVTLSCSQTLNHNVMYWYQQKSSQAPKLLFHYYDKDFNNEADTPDNFQSRRPNTSFCFLDIRSPGLGDTAMYLCATSSESWGKETQYFGPGTRLLVL.

The J gene is TRBJ2-7, the V gene TRBV12-2. TRBV12-2 is assigned pseudogene status. The CDR3 has 18 amino acids. The CDR3 nucleotides read TGTGCAAGTCGCTTCGACGGGCCCCACACTCGGATCATATACGAGCAGTACTTC. It specifies CASRFDGPHTRIIYEQYF.

The CDR3: CASRIFQGRQPQHF. In DNA form, the CDR3 reads TGTGCCAGCAGGATCTTTCAGGGGCGACAGCCCCAGCATTTT. The gene calls are TRBV28 and TRBJ1-5; possible D gene TRBD1, 6 bases. CDR1 and CDR2 (germline): MDHEN, SYDVKM. This CDR3 spans 14 amino acids. Trimming shortened V by 6 bases and J by 7 bases, and 16 bases separated the two germline ends. Variable domain in full (rest from reference TRBV28 and TRBJ1-5): DVKVTQSSRYLVKRTGEKVFLECVQDMDHENMFWYRQDPGLGLRLIYFSYDVKMKEKGDIPEGYSVSREKKERFSLILESASTNQTSMYLCASRIFQGRQPQHFGDGTRLSIL.

The table lists this clone with a few counts. V is TRBV24-1 and J is TRBJ1-4; 8 nucleotides line up with TRBD1. CDR1 and CDR2 from the germline V gene are KGHDR and SFDVKD. This CDR3 comprises 14 residues. With 5 bases clipped from V and 8 bases from J, the junction kept 6 bases outside the gene matches. CDR3 amino acids: CATSAGQEGEKLFF. CDR3 sequence (DNA): TGTGCCACCAGTGCGGGACAGGAGGGGGAAAAACTGTTTTTT.

This chain connects TRBV3-1 (or the pseudogene TRBV3-2) to TRBJ2-1; tentatively, D is TRBD1 (6 bases). The CDR3 has 15 residues. Trimming pared 1 base from V and 8 bases from J, leaving 15 bases between. Germline CDR1 and CDR2: LGHDT and YNNKEL (reference sequence). The CDR3, as DNA: TGTGCCAGCAGCCAAGCCCTTCAGGGGACGGATGAGCAGTTCTTC. Residues: CASSQALQGTDEQFF.

The V call is TRBV19, the J call TRBJ1-2; no definite D call. CDR1 is LNHDA, CDR2 SQIVND, per germline (reference sequence). The CDR3 is 12 residues long. V lost 6 bases and J 1 base, leaving 6 bases between the germline ends. The CDR3 nucleotides are TGTGCCAGTAGATACAGTAACTATGGCTACACCTTC. This translates into CASRYSNYGYTF.

The CDR3 spells CASSHGGSGNNEQFF. The CDR3 bases are TGTGCCAGCAGCCATGGGGGTAGCGGCAACAATGAGCAGTTCTTC. The chain combines TRBV28 with TRBJ2-1; a weak D match, TRBD2 (6 bases). This CDR3 has 15 residues. The germline gives CDR1 MDHEN, CDR2 SYDVKM. V gave up 6 bases and J gave up 5 bases, with 17 bases separating them.

The rearrangement uses TRBV4-1 and TRBJ1-1; maybe TRBD1 (5 bases). With 5 bases removed from V and 5 bases from J, the gap between germline ends came to 30 bases. The CDR3 consists of 19 residues. CDR1 and CDR2 (germline): MGHRA, YSYEKL. Here the CDR3 reads CASSFSKVGTFGRNTEAFF. CDR3 sequence (DNA): TGCGCCAGCAGCTTTTCCAAGGTTGGGACGTTTGGGCGTAATACTGAAGCTTTCTTT.

The chain has TRBV3-1 (or the pseudogene TRBV3-2) and TRBJ2-7; D is ambiguous. Germline CDR1 and CDR2: LGHDT and YNNKEL (reference sequence). This CDR3 contains 16 residues. V was clipped by 1 base and J by 5 bases, with 18 bases between them. This CDR3 reads CASSQGPGTDDHEQYF. Written as DNA, the CDR3 is TGTGCCAGCAGCCAAGGGCCGGGTACGGACGACCACGAGCAGTACTTC.